This T cell receptor (beta chain) came from a study of T cell responses to AZD1222 COVID-19 vaccine. Study information: Pooled together were second doses at about 4 or about 12 weeks.

Study-wide results and limits: Spike-specific TCR repertoires showed rising breadth and depth after two AZD1222 doses. Repertoire sampling happened only post peak T cell response. Donors were mostly white British, more females; clonal diversity possibly underestimated.

The V end was cut by 2 bases, the J end by 4 bases, with 15 bases between. Germline V gene data show CDR1 as SGHRS and CDR2 as YFSETQ. The CDR3 sequence is 15 residues long. With respect to this clone: Its antigen is as yet unknown.

Assay: immunoSEQ multiplex PCR; the TCRdb copy retains only in-frame clones and omits some. Of roughly 150,000 clones in the sample, about 91% were seen once. The V and J genes are TRBV5-1 and TRBJ1-1; tentatively, D is TRBD1 (5 bases). The clonotype originates from an adult in good health. Source: peripheral blood, taken on day 0 of AZD1222 vaccination. The CDR3: CASSLTGQGGTEAFF. As DNA, the CDR3 is TGCGCCAGCAGCTTAACGGGGCAGGGCGGCACTGAAGCTTTCTTT.